This TCR beta chain was captured by sequencing in a study of T cell repertoires in cytomegalovirus infection. Study summary: A matching HLA type, together with CMV infection, was signaled by public TCR beta signatures. Study-level results: CMV-specific TCR beta clonotypes restricted by HLA-C dominated the ex vivo response. Individuals carrying CMV plus the relevant HLA were identified by cumulative frequency of public TCR beta families.

Ten or more counts support this clonotype. What it recognizes is unknown. Germline V CDR1 and CDR2: SGHTA, FQGNSA. This CDR3 comprises 14 residues. Trimming took 3 bases from V and 7 from J, leaving 13 bases between them. TCRdb analysed the reads with MiXCR anew, one entry per CDR3 protein. The sample has around 300,000 distinct CDR3 sequences, about 23% seen once; the top ten hold around 14%. The genes are TRBV7-2 and TRBJ2-4; TRBD2 is a possible D gene (6 bases). The sequencing sample was made of PBMCs. The TCR was taken from a human donor in good health (CMV status not recorded). Some clones in this sample may be carry-over from other donors' samples. The CDR3 here is CASSFGGASNIQYF. CDR3 in DNA: TGTGCCAGCAGCTTCGGAGGGGCCTCGAACATTCAGTACTTC.